This TCR beta chain was observed in a study of CD8 T cells in ankylosing spondylitis (dated 2017 in TCRdb). In terms of the full investigation: The study profiled T cell receptor beta repertoires in healthy donors and ankylosing spondylitis patients to find disease-linked TCR variants. Peripheral blood was sampled, and synovial fluid was additionally collected from ankylosing spondylitis patients. The full study cohort comprised about 25 ankylosing spondylitis patients and over a hundred healthy donors. Overall results and qualifications from the work: Some of the motif variants had been reported before in the synovial fluid and blood of reactive arthritis patients, a finding that suggests common disease-initiation mechanisms. Blood from ankylosing spondylitis patients appeared to be characterized by a TCR beta motif composed of under 10 highly homologous amino acid variants. The disease-linked clones were reported as significantly enriched in matched synovial fluid samples from ankylosing spondylitis patients. The disease-linked clones showed a CD8+ phenotype and occurred at relatively low frequencies in peripheral blood.

This clonotype was counted many times. Its recognized antigen is unknown. The input lacks base qualities; no much larger clone sits a single base away. Sequencing was carried out with an Illumina HiSeq 2500. TCR beta libraries were prepared by quantitative 5'-RACE with molecular barcodes. In the original analysis: A new computational method, built on a probabilistic model of VDJ rearrangement, was used to identify disease-linked TCR variants. TCRdb reprocessed the public reads (quality trimming at Q25 with fastp, clone calling with MiXCR) and kept in-frame beta chains. Here each entry gathers all rows of one CDR3 protein and keeps the most common genes and DNA. The V and J calls reflect TCRdb's pipeline rather than the authors' work. Within this sample are approximately 350,000 distinct CDR3 sequences, with roughly 14% of them counted one time only. The ten biggest clones cover 1.1% of the sample. The TCR originated in a male donor with ankylosing spondylitis or in good health (not recorded which). The specimen sequenced was blood, either unsorted or a sorted T cell fraction (not recorded which).

The nucleotide sequence reads as follows: TGTGCCACCAGTGAGAATGGGGTGGCAGGGAAATACAATGAGCAGTTCTTC. Its protein product is CATSENGVAGKYNEQFF. This receptor chain uses TRBV24-1 and TRBJ2-1; TRBD1 is a weak D gene call, 5 bases matching. CDR1 KGHDR and CDR2 SFDVKD were looked up in the germline V gene. The CDR3 holds 17 amino acids from the cysteine to the phenylalanine. CDR3 DNA only is kept here, 51 bases in frame from base 1. Trimming costs V 4 bases and J 4 bases, and their ends lie 19 bases apart.